Listed here are 22 T cell receptor beta chains from one sample, sequenced in a study of molecular identifiers for immune sequencing clone quantification. TCRdb reanalysed the PCR reads using MiXCR and keeps one entry per CDR3 protein. The table lists hundreds of thousands of distinct CDR3 sequences, roughly 25% of them singletons. Material for sequencing was naive CD8+ T cells from blood, with Jurkat cell RNA spiked in. Described subset: FACS-sorted CD8+CD4-CCR7+CD45RA+ naive T cells. These receptors all stem from a human donor in good health. Some libraries in this study had Jurkat cell RNA spiked in.

There are a few counts of this clonotype. This chain links TRBV7-7 with TRBJ2-5; D is tentatively TRBD1 or TRBD2 (5 bases each). The CDR3 contains 18 residues. CDR1 is SSHAT and CDR2 is FNYEAQ in the germline V gene (reference sequence). V gave up 1 base and J gave up 3 bases, with 21 bases separating them. The CDR3 sequence: CASSLGSMVVLGEETQYF. The DNA for the CDR3 is TGTGCCAGCAGCTTAGGGAGCATGGTGGTACTAGGGGAAGAGACCCAGTACTTC.

The chain employs TRBV29-1 and TRBJ2-1; tentatively, D is TRBD1 or TRBD2 (5 bases each). Germline-derived CDR1 and CDR2 are SQVTM and ANQGSEA. The CDR3 runs 14 residues. Deletions cut 6 bases from V and 2 bases from J, with 14 bases between. The CDR3 bases are TGCAGCGTCCCGAACGGGGCCCCCTACAATGAGCAGTTCTTC. Translation: CSVPNGAPYNEQFF.

There are a few counts of this clonotype. The CDR3 spells CASYRTNTEAFF. The CDR3, as DNA: TGTGCCAGCTACAGGACCAACACTGAAGCTTTCTTT. V and J are TRBV6-2 or TRBV6-3 and TRBJ1-1; a weak D match, TRBD1 (5 bases). CDR1 MNHEY and CDR2 SVGEGT come from the germline V gene. Trimming took off 8 bases at V and 2 bases at J, with 9 bases between the two ends. The CDR3 has 12 amino acids.

The V and J genes are TRBV9 and TRBJ2-7; 9 bases are shared with TRBD2. CDR3 size: 15 residues. Germline CDR1 reads SGDLS; CDR2 reads YYNGEE. V gave up 0 bases and J gave up 3 bases; unmatched junction bases: 4. The CDR3 spells CASSVGSGSDYEQYF. The CDR3 DNA follows: TGTGCCAGCAGCGTAGGTAGCGGGAGTGACTACGAGCAGTACTTC.

The sample holds many counts of this clonotype. The chain joins TRBV5-4 to TRBJ2-5; TRBD1 is a possible D gene (5 bases). V lost 2 bases and J lost 1, with 6 bases in between. Germline V gene data show CDR1 as SGHNT and CDR2 as YYREEE (reference sequence). The CDR3 runs to 13 residues. In DNA, the CDR3 is TGTGCCAGCAGCTTCACAGGCCAAGAGACCCAGTACTTC. It yields the protein CASSFTGQETQYF.

Points on this clonotype: This likely comes from a read error, as the CDR3 has no conserved phenylalanine or tryptophan at its end. The CDR3 region has the DNA TGCAGTGCTGGATACAGGGAGACCCAGTACCTC. It translates to CSAGYRETQYL. The chain recombines TRBV20-1 with TRBJ2-5; a weak D match, TRBD1 (5 bases). This CDR3 has 11 amino acids. Per the germline V gene, CDR1 is DFQATT and CDR2 is SNEGSKA (reference sequence). V dropped 5 bases and J dropped 5 bases, with 9 bases sitting between them.

This chain uses TRBV6-2 or TRBV6-3 with TRBJ1-1; no definite D call. Germline V lookup: CDR1 MNHEY, CDR2 SVGEGT. The CDR3 length is 13 residues. V was pared by 6 bases and J by 2 bases, with 10 bases between. Written as DNA, the CDR3 is TGTGCCAGCAGCGGACGGAGTAACACTGAAGCTTTCTTT. Translating gives CASSGRSNTEAFF.

This clonotype has more than one count but fewer than ten. V and J are TRBV6-6 and TRBJ2-3, with a tentative D call TRBD2 (7 bases). The germline gives CDR1 MNHNY, CDR2 SVGAGI (reference sequence). The V end was cut by 6 bases, the J end by 4 bases, with 26 bases between. The CDR3 spans 18 residues. Written as DNA, the CDR3 is TGTGCCAGCAGAACATACCCCTCTGGGGGGGCCGGGGCAGATACGCAGTATTTT. Translation: CASRTYPSGGAGADTQYF.

J is TRBJ2-5 and V is TRBV11-3; 10 bases agree with TRBD2. The CDR3 runs to 16 residues. V trimming: 2 bases; J trimming: 6 bases; junction bases outside the gene matches: 9. Germline V CDR1 and CDR2: SGHNT, YENEEA. CDR3 amino acids: CASSLRPSGSSKTQYF. CDR3 sequence (DNA): TGTGCCAGCAGCTTACGACCTAGCGGGAGTTCGAAGACCCAGTACTTC.

As concerns this clonotype: The junction departs from germline at one end; a sequencing error may be responsible. V usage is TRBV28 and J usage is TRBJ2-7, with a tentative D call TRBD1 (6 bases). Germline values: CDR1 MDHEN, CDR2 SYDVKM. The CDR3 spans 15 residues. The CDR3 spells CPSRTRDIYTYEQYF. The CDR3 DNA reads TGTCCCAGCAGGACCCGGGACATCTATACCTACGAGCAGTACTTC.

This chain joins TRBV11-2 and TRBJ2-1, with 7 bases lining up with TRBD2. CDR1 SGHAT and CDR2 FQNNGV come from the germline V gene. This CDR3 contains 19 residues. The J segment lost 7 bases and the V segment lost 0 bases, leaving 18 bases of the junction unmatched. The CDR3, as DNA: TGTGCCAGCAGCTTAGAATTTTTTAGGGCGCTAGCGGAATTGAATGAGCAGTTCTTC. As protein: CASSLEFFRALAELNEQFF.

V usage is TRBV4-1 and J usage is TRBJ1-1; a weak D match, TRBD1 (5 bases). The length of the CDR3 is 15 residues. Looked up from germline, CDR1 is MGHRA and CDR2 is YSYEKL. V was pared by 1 base and J by 8 bases, with 17 bases between. CDR3 in DNA: TGCGCCAGCAGCCAAGGGGGCAGGCTGGGGGAGGAAGCTTTCTTT. Translated, it gives CASSQGGRLGEEAFF.

This clonotype was counted at least ten times. V usage is TRBV6-1 and J usage is TRBJ2-3; 16 nucleotides align to TRBD2. The CDR3 spans 21 residues. The trim removed 3 bases at V and 2 bases at J, leaving 14 bases unmatched. The germline V gene encodes CDR1 MNHNS and CDR2 SASEGT. The CDR3 protein is CASSEALGLAGGFPATDTQYF. CDR3 bases: TGTGCCAGCAGTGAGGCCCTGGGACTAGCGGGAGGGTTCCCCGCCACAGATACGCAGTATTTT.

The chain is built from TRBV7-6 and TRBJ2-2; D uncertain. CDR1 and CDR2 from the germline V gene are SGHVS and FNYEAQ. This CDR3 has 12 residues. Trimming took 2 bases from V and 7 from J, leaving 5 bases between them. For the CDR3, the DNA is TGTGCCAGCAGCTTATTCAACGGGGAGCTGTTTTTT. As protein: CASSLFNGELFF.

The chain is built from TRBV7-9 and TRBJ1-2; D not resolved. Trimming cost V 5 bases and J 7 bases, with 14 bases left between them. The CDR3 is made up of 13 amino acids. The germline V gene encodes CDR1 SEHNR and CDR2 FQNEAQ (reference sequence). The CDR3 DNA reads TGTGCCAGCAGCCCACCTGAGTTTGTTGGCTACACCTTC. It translates to CASSPPEFVGYTF.

This clonotype showed up just a few times. The chain carries TRBV28 and TRBJ2-5, with 11 bases aligning to TRBD1. CDR1 is MDHEN, CDR2 SYDVKM, per germline. With 6 bases clipped from V and 2 bases from J, the junction kept 5 bases outside the gene matches. The CDR3 is 15 amino acids. In nucleotides, the CDR3 is TGTGCCAGCAGCATCCGGGACAGGGGGCAAGAGACCCAGTACTTC. As protein: CASSIRDRGQETQYF.

This clonotype was observed many times. Written as DNA, the CDR3 is TGTGCCAGCAGCCCCGCGCCCCAACGTGAGCAGTACTTC. Amino acid sequence: CASSPAPQREQYF. V usage is TRBV9 and J usage is TRBJ2-7; D gene ambiguous. V gave up 4 bases and J gave up 7 bases, with 15 bases separating them. The CDR3 has 13 amino acids. CDR1 and CDR2 from the germline V gene are SGDLS and YYNGEE. Together with reference TRBV9 and TRBJ2-7, the CDR3 gives the full variable domain: DSGVTQTPKHLITATGQRVTLRCSPRSGDLSVYWYQQSLDQGLQFLIQYYNGEERAKGNILERFSAQQFPDLHSELNLSSLELGDSALYFCASSPAPQREQYFGPGTRLTVT.

This clonotype was picked up many times. The chain employs TRBV27 and TRBJ1-5; D is unclear. Germline V gene lookup returns CDR1 MNHEY and CDR2 SMNVEV (reference sequence). There are 16 residues in the CDR3. V was pared by 1 base and J by 0 bases, with 10 bases between. The DNA for the CDR3 is TGTGCCAGCAGTTTATATGGCACCTATAGCAATCAGCCCCAGCATTTT. It translates to CASSLYGTYSNQPQHF.

This clonotype was detected ten times or more. The V call is TRBV20-1, the J call TRBJ2-2, with 9 bases matching TRBD2. The CDR3 length is 17 residues. V lost 0 bases to trimming and J lost 0 bases; unmatched junction nucleotides: 5. Germline V gene sequence: CDR1 DFQATT, CDR2 SNEGSKA (reference sequence). The chain's CDR3 is CSARDSLAGPNTGELFF. In DNA, the CDR3 is TGCAGTGCTAGAGATAGCCTAGCGGGACCGAACACCGGGGAGCTGTTTTTT.

V usage is TRBV6-5 and J usage is TRBJ2-7; tentatively, D is TRBD2 (6 bases). The CDR3 runs to 15 residues. Trimming shortened V by 0 bases and J by 0 bases, and 9 bases separated the two germline ends. The germline V gene has CDR1 MNHEY and CDR2 SVGAGI. The DNA of the CDR3 is TGTGCCAGCAGTTACTCGGAGGGCTCCTCCTACGAGCAGTACTTC. Protein sequence: CASSYSEGSSYEQYF.

This rearrangement joins TRBV27 to TRBJ2-3; D is undetermined. The CDR3 spans 15 residues. V lost 2 bases and J 2 bases, leaving 11 bases between the germline ends. Germline-derived CDR1 and CDR2 are MNHEY and SMNVEV (reference sequence). The CDR3 loop reads CASSLAEQFTDTQYF. In DNA, the CDR3 is TGTGCCAGCAGTTTAGCGGAACAGTTCACAGATACGCAGTATTTT.

At least ten counts were recorded for this clonotype. The V and J genes are TRBV19 and TRBJ1-5, with D unresolved. The length of the CDR3 is 14 residues. Germline CDR1 is LNHDA and CDR2 is SQIVND (reference sequence). V was trimmed by 5 bases and J by 6 bases, leaving 14 bases between them. The CDR3 region is CASSAGPEGQPQHF. DNA of the CDR3: TGTGCCAGTAGTGCCGGGCCCGAAGGTCAGCCCCAGCATTTT.